The TCR beta chain under discussion was sequenced for a study of blood T cells in healthy people across ages. The CDR3 spans 13 residues. Germline CDR1 SNHLY, CDR2 FYNNEI. V shed 4 bases and J shed 6 bases, with 12 bases lying between them. In its sample, this clonotype was seen a few times. No antigen is known for it. General study results and limits: Possibly, changes in expanded clonotypes were confounded because donor CMV status was unknown.

Primers used in a second PCR of about 7 to 11 cycles were a sample-barcoded 5' primer and a J-beta primer mix. One entry per CDR3 protein, called by TCRdb with MiXCR from the 5' RACE reads. The sample includes about 1.5 million distinct CDR3 sequences, 35% to 45% of them seen just once. The TCR sequence derives from a woman under 30 in good health. The genes are TRBV2 and TRBJ1-2; possible D gene TRBD1, 5 bases. Material for sequencing was blood. CDR3 in DNA: TGTGCCAGCAGTGTTGGCAGGGAGGATGGCTACACCTTC. Translation gives CASSVGREDGYTF. Combining the CDR3 with reference TRBV2 and TRBJ1-2 gives the whole variable domain EPEVTQTPSHQVTQMGQEVILRCVPISNHLYFYWYRQILGQKVEFLVSFYNNEISEKSEIFDDQFSVERPDGSNFTLKIRSTKLEDSAMYFCASSVGREDGYTFGSGTRLTVV.